These 12 T cell receptor beta chains share one sample of origin, sequenced in a study of shared clonotypes between healthy human individuals. TCRdb keeps only in-frame clones here, not all; method: immunoSEQ multiplex PCR. The sample has some 1 million clones, roughly 75% seen once. The sequenced material came from memory CD4+ T cells sorted from blood. Stated subset: CD45RA-negative fraction. The receptors originated from a man aged 18 to 30 in good health.

The gene calls are TRBV4-1 and TRBJ1-4, with 8 bases identical to TRBD1. Germline-derived CDR1 and CDR2 are MGHRA and YSYEKL. The CDR3 length is 16 residues. Trimming cost V 1 base and J 3 bases; bases outside gene matches: 4. The CDR3 sequence: CASSQGQGASNEKLFF. The DNA of the CDR3 is TGCGCCAGCAGCCAAGGGCAGGGGGCTTCTAATGAAAAACTGTTTTTT.

V usage is TRBV29-1 and J usage is TRBJ2-3; 9 nucleotides align to TRBD2. V shed 7 bases, J shed 4 bases, and the junction held 3 bases outside the gene matches. The V gene's germline CDR1 is SQVTM and CDR2 ANQGSEA. This CDR3 has 12 amino acids. The CDR3 here is CSERTSADTQYF. CDR3 nucleotide sequence: TGCAGCGAGAGGACTAGCGCAGATACGCAGTATTTT.

This chain links TRBV19 with TRBJ2-1; D might be TRBD2 (6 bases). V lost 0 bases, J lost 7 bases, and 10 bases lay in between. The CDR3 runs to 14 residues. The germline V gene encodes CDR1 LNHDA and CDR2 SQIVND (reference sequence). The CDR3 DNA follows: TGTGCCAGTAGTATAGAGGCTAGCGCAAATGAGCAGTTCTTC. Translation gives CASSIEASANEQFF.

This sequence joins TRBV11-3 and TRBJ2-7, with 10 bases lining up with TRBD1. The J segment lost 7 bases and the V segment lost 4 bases, leaving 10 bases of the junction unmatched. CDR1 is SGHNT, CDR2 YENEEA, per germline. CDR3 length: 15 amino acids. The CDR3 bases are TGTGCCAGCAGCTCCCGGGGACAGGGGAGTGGGGAGCAGTACTTC. This codes for CASSSRGQGSGEQYF.

The V and J genes are TRBV2 and TRBJ1-5; no firm D call. The V end was cut by 2 bases, the J end by 5 bases, with 13 bases between. The CDR3 sequence is 15 residues long. Germline V gives CDR1 SNHLY, CDR2 FYNNEI. The CDR3 sequence is CASSESGINDQPQHF. CDR3 in DNA: TGTGCCAGCAGTGAAAGCGGTATCAACGATCAGCCCCAGCATTTT.

This chain links TRBV18 with TRBJ2-5; D possibly corresponds to TRBD2 (5 bases). V was trimmed by 0 bases and J by 5 bases, leaving 10 bases between them. The CDR3 has 14 residues. Per germline, CDR1 KGHSH and CDR2 LQKENI. DNA of the CDR3: TGTGCCAGCTCACCACCCGGGGTAATGGAGACCCAGTACTTC. Amino acids: CASSPPGVMETQYF.

V gene TRBV5-1 combines with J gene TRBJ2-3, with D tentatively TRBD2 (6 bases). Trimming left V 4 bases short and J 0 bases short, with 12 bases between. CDR3 length: 15 residues. The germline V gene has CDR1 SGHRS and CDR2 YFSETQ. Written as DNA, the CDR3 is TGCGCCAGCAGCAAAATAGCGGCTAGCACAGATACGCAGTATTTT. It yields the protein CASSKIAASTDTQYF.

In this sample, this clone turned up a few times. The J gene is TRBJ1-6, the V gene TRBV23-1; 7 bases map to TRBD1. TRBV23-1 carries the ORF label, with uncertain function. With V trimmed by 7 bases and J by 6 bases, 3 bases remained unmatched. CDR3 size: 13 residues. The CDR3 DNA is TGCGCCAGCAATGGACAGGCTAATTCACCCCTCCACTTT. Its protein is CASNGQANSPLHF.

As concerns this clone: The sample carries other DNA sequences with the same CDR3. The J gene is TRBJ2-3, the V gene TRBV5-1; D gene uncertain. CDR3 length: 13 residues. CDR1 and CDR2 from the germline V gene are SGHRS and YFSETQ. V lost 4 bases to trimming and J lost 2 bases, with 8 bases between them. The CDR3 sequence is CASSPGDTDTQYF. Written as DNA, the CDR3 is TGCGCCAGCAGCCCGGGTGACACAGATACGCAGTATTTT.

The table lists this clone with a count of one. The chain recombines TRBV7-2 with TRBJ2-7; the match to TRBD2 covers 14 bases. V lost 4 bases, J lost 6 bases, and 11 bases stayed unmatched. The CDR3 has 17 residues. Per germline, CDR1 SGHTA and CDR2 FQGNSA. DNA of the CDR3: TGTGCCAGCAGCTCACGTGGGACTAGCGGGAGTAATATCGAGCAGTACTTC. Encoded protein: CASSSRGTSGSNIEQYF.

The genes are TRBV6-1 and TRBJ2-5, with D maybe TRBD2 (6 bases). Germline lookup yields CDR1 MNHNS and CDR2 SASEGT. V was shortened by 6 bases and J by 2 bases, with 10 bases between the two germline ends. The CDR3 length is 13 residues. The CDR3 nucleotides are TGTGCCAGCAGCTTAGGAGGGCAAGAGACCCAGTACTTC. Its protein is CASSLGGQETQYF.

The rearrangement links TRBV6-6 to TRBJ2-5; 8 bases are a match to TRBD1. The CDR3 spans 14 residues. CDR1 is MNHNY and CDR2 is SVGAGI in the germline V gene (reference sequence). The V segment lost 10 bases and the J segment 1 base; nucleotides outside the gene matches: 8. Here the CDR3 reads CATRQDRAQETQYF. CDR3 coding DNA: TGTGCCACAAGACAGGACAGGGCCCAAGAGACCCAGTACTTC.